This T cell receptor beta chain was sequenced during a study of CD8 T cells in ankylosing spondylitis. Study-wide results and caveats: In reactive arthritis synovial fluid and blood, some motif variants had been reported before. Typical of ankylosing spondylitis blood, it appeared, was a TCR beta motif of fewer than 10 highly homologous variants. Researchers reportedly found disease-linked clones significantly enriched in matched ankylosing spondylitis synovial fluid.

Ten or more counts support this clonotype. Its antigen is still unknown. V shed 0 bases and J shed 3 bases, with 10 bases lying between them. The germline V gene has CDR1 SGHRS and CDR2 YFSETQ. This CDR3 is built from 14 residues. Quantitative 5'-RACE with molecular barcodes was used to make the TCR beta libraries. From the 5' RACE reads, TCRdb called clonotypes with MiXCR, one entry per CDR3 protein. The sample holds about 64,000 distinct CDR3 sequences; roughly 6.1% are singletons and the top ten take approximately 5%. This TCR was recovered from a male donor with ankylosing spondylitis. This chain uses TRBV5-1 with TRBJ2-7; D might be TRBD1 (5 bases). Material for sequencing was synovial fluid, either unsorted or a sorted T cell fraction (not recorded which). CDR3 DNA: TGCGCCAGCAGCTTGGTTGCTCAGGGCTACGAGCAGTACTTC. Protein: CASSLVAQGYEQYF.